This TCR beta chain came from a study of radiotherapy plus CTLA-4 blockade in lung cancer. This clone was observed once. Chemo-refractory metastatic non-small-cell lung cancer patients were treated with focal radiation plus CTLA-4 blockade with ipilimumab. The junction had 4 bases not matched to a gene; V was cut back by 2 bases and J by 1 base. The length of the CDR3 is 15 residues. Germline assignment: CDR1 SGHTA and CDR2 FQGTGA. TCRdb keeps only in-frame clones here, not all; method: immunoSEQ multiplex PCR. Here the sample spans roughly 42,000 clones, roughly 60% being singletons. The chain couples TRBV7-3 to TRBJ1-1, with 7 positions matching TRBD1. The clonotype originates from a human donor with non-small cell lung cancer who had a partial response to radiotherapy plus ipilimumab. The sample in question was peripheral blood, obtained from a patient treated with radiotherapy plus ipilimumab. The CDR3 protein is CASSLLGQQNTEAFF. In DNA, the CDR3 is TGTGCCAGCAGCTTATTGGGACAGCAGAACACTGAAGCTTTCTTT.